The T cell receptor (beta chain) described here comes from a study of blood T cell repertoires in COVID-19 (dated by TCRdb to 2020 to 2021). Study-level background: Collaborator samples came from the United States, Italy and Spain and covered acute and convalescent phases of COVID-19. The prospective study material was composed of cDNA or gDNA derived from T cells, B-cell-depleted T cells, or PBMCs. Deeply sampled blood TCRbeta repertoires from subjects exposed to, actively infected with, or recovered from COVID-19 were included in the dataset. The repertoires were made available in a free public database intended to serve as a resource for research on the immune response to SARS-CoV-2. Samples were obtained from the ongoing ImmuneRACE study (first 160 participants) and from approximately 1,200 subjects provided by 6 global collaborators. A de-identified subject ID, COVID-19 status, age in years and sex were almost always included in the sample metadata. HLA class I and class II types, where available, came from metadata supplied by the sample provider rather than from assay-based typing. Results and caveats for the whole study, not just this receptor: The quantity of clinical and demographic metadata differed by source and by participant and was supplied without curation.

The immunoSEQ Assay, a bias-controlled multiplex PCR, was used to amplify TCRbeta CDR3 regions from genomic DNA. Processing in the source paper ran as follows. Nucleated cell counts per sample were estimated from amplification of reference gene primers within the assay. Sequence reads were collapsed and filtered to measure the absolute abundance of every unique TCRbeta CDR3 rearrangement. Productive Simpson clonality was computed per sample as the square root of Simpson's diversity index over productive rearrangements. TCRdb's version of the immuneACCESS table is confined to in-frame rearrangements and falls short of the full clone set. An unresolved V gene accounts for under half of the shortfall where checked; the remainder is of unknown origin. Clonal size and the V and J genes are those of that table, whereas D and trimming came from the DNA. This sample holds more than 200,000 clones; 80% to 90% were observed only once. Approximately 3.7% of the sample is held by the ten biggest clonotypes.

This clone appeared a single time. What this receptor recognizes is not known. The input lacks base qualities; no much larger clone sits a single base away. In the prospective study, participants were 18 to 89 years old, resided in about two dozen geographic areas of the United States, and were enrolled through a virtual design. In the prospective study, cohorts were assigned on the basis of participant-reported clinical history obtained from a screening survey and a study questionnaire. Exposed participants had been in contact, within 2 weeks of entering the study, with a person who had a PCR-confirmed or clinician-diagnosed case of COVID-19. In the prospective study, mobile phlebotomists collected whole blood, serum and a nasopharyngeal or oropharyngeal swab from each participant. Over a roughly 2-month period, participants in the prospective study had the option of providing additional blood draws and questionnaires. Blood samples from the prospective study were shipped frozen or at room temperature prior to DNA extraction.

The sequence came from a young woman who had been exposed to COVID-19. The specimen sequenced was PBMCs or T cells enriched from blood (not recorded which).

The nucleotides read TGTGCCACCAGTGAGGGGGCATCAGATACGCAGTATTTT. Its protein reads: CATSEGASDTQYF. The rearranged segments are TRBV24-1 and TRBJ2-3; matching of 6 bases hints at TRBD1 as the D gene. The CDR3 has 13 amino acids, counting the end cysteine and phenylalanine. CDR3 DNA only is kept here, 39 bases in frame from base 1. V is cut by 4 bases and J by 4 bases, and the space between the germline ends is 8 bases. According to the germline V gene, CDR1 reads KGHDR and CDR2 reads SFDVKD.